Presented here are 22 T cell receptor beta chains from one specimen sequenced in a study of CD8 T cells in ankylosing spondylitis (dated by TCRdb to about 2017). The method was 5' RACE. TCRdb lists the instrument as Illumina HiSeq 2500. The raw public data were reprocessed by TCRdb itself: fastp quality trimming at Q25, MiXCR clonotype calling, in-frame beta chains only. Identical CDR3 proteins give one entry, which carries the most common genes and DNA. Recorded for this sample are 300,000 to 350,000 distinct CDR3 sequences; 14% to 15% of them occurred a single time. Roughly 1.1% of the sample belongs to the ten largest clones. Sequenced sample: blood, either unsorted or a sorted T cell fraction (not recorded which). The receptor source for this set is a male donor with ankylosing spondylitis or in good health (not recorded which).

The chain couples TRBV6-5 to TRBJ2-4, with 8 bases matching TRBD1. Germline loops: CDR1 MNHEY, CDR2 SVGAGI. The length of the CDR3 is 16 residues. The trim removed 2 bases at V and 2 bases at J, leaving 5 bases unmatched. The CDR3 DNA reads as TGTGCCAGCAGTTACCCAGGGGGCGGACCCAAAAACATTCAGTACTTC. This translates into CASSYPGGGPKNIQYF.

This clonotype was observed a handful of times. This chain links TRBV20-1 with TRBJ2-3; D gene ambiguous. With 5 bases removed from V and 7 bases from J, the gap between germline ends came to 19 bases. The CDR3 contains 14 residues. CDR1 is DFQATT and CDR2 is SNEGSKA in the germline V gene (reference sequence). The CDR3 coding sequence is TGCAGTGCTTCGGACGTAGCCCGGTGGTATACGCAGTATTTT. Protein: CSASDVARWYTQYF.

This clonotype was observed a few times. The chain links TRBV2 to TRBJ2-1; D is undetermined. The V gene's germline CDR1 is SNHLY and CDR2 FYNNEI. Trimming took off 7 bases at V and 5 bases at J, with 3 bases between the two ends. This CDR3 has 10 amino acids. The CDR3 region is CASTDNEQFF. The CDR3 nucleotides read TGTGCCAGCACTGACAATGAGCAGTTCTTC.

The CDR3 protein is CASSIYRGINYGYTF. DNA of the CDR3: TGTGCCAGTAGTATCTACAGGGGAATCAACTATGGCTACACCTTC. The chain employs TRBV19 and TRBJ1-2; 7 bases are a match to TRBD1. V was pared by 3 bases and J by 2 bases, with 6 bases of the junction left unmatched. CDR1 is LNHDA and CDR2 is SQIVND in the germline V gene (reference sequence). The CDR3 runs 15 residues.

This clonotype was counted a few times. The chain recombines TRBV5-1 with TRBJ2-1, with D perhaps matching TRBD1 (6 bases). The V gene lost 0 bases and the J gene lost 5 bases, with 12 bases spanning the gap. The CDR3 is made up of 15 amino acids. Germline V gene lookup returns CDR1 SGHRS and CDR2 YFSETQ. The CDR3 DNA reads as TGCGCCAGCAGCTTGGCAGGGGCTTTCGACAATGAGCAGTTCTTC. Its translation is CASSLAGAFDNEQFF.

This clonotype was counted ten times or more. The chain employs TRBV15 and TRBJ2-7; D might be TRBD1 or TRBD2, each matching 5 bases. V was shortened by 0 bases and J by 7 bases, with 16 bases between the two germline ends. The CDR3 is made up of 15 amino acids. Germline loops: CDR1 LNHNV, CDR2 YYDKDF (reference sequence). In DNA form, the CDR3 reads TGTGCCACCAGCAGAGAAGTAAGGGACCCCAGGGAGCAGTACTTC. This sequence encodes CATSREVRDPREQYF.

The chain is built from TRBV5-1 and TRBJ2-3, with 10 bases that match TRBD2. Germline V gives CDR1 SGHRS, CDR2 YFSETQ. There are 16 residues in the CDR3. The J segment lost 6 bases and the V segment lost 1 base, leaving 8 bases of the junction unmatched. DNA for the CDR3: TGCGCCAGCAGCTTGTGGGCTAGCGGGGGAATGGATACGCAGTATTTT. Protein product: CASSLWASGGMDTQYF.

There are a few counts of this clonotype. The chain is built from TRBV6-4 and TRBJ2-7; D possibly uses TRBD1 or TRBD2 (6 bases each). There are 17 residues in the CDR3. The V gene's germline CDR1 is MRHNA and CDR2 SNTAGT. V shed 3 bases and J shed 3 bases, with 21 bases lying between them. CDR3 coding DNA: TGTGCCAGCAGTGATCCCCGGGGGCCTGGGGAGAGCTACGAGCAGTACTTC. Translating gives CASSDPRGPGESYEQYF.

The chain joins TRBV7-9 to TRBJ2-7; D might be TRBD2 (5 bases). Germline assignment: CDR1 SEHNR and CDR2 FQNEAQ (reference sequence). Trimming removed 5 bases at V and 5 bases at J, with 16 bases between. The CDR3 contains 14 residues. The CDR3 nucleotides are TGTGCCAGCAGCCGTTCACTAGTTTCGCACGAGCAGTACTTC. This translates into CASSRSLVSHEQYF.

CDR3 region: CASSPRRTGSAATTGELFF. The DNA for the CDR3 is TGTGCCAGCTCACCACGGAGGACAGGGAGTGCTGCTACCACCGGGGAGCTGTTTTTT. The chain joins TRBV18 to TRBJ2-2; TRBD1 agrees at 8 bases. Germline lookup yields CDR1 KGHSH and CDR2 LQKENI. CDR3 length equals 19 residues. J was trimmed by 4 bases and V by 1 base; bases with no gene match: 14.

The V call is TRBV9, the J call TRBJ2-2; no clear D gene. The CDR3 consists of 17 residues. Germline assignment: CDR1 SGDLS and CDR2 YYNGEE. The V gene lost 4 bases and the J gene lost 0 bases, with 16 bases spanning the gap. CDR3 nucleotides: TGTGCCAGCAGCCCCCGGACGGCTCTCGCGAACACCGGGGAGCTGTTTTTT. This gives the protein CASSPRTALANTGELFF. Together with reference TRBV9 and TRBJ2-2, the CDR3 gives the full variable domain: DSGVTQTPKHLITATGQRVTLRCSPRSGDLSVYWYQQSLDQGLQFLIQYYNGEERAKGNILERFSAQQFPDLHSELNLSSLELGDSALYFCASSPRTALANTGELFFGEGSRLTVL.

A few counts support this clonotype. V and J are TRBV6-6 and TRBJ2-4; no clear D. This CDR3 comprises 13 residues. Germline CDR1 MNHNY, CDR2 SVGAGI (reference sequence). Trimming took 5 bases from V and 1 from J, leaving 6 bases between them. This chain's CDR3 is CASSDPAKNIQYF. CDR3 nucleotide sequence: TGTGCCAGCAGTGACCCGGCCAAAAACATTCAGTACTTC.

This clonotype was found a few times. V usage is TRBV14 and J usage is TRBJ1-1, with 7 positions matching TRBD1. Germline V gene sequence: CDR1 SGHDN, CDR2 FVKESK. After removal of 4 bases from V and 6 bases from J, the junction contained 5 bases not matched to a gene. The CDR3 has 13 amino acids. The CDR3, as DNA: TGTGCCAGCAGCCCAGACAGGGCATCTGAAGCTTTCTTT. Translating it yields CASSPDRASEAFF.

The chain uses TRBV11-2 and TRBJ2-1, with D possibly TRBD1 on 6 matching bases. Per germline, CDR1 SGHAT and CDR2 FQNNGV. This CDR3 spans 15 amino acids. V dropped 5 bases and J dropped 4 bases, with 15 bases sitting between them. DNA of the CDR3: TGTGCCAGCAGCCAAAACCGCGGACAGTACAATGAGCAGTTCTTC. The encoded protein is CASSQNRGQYNEQFF.

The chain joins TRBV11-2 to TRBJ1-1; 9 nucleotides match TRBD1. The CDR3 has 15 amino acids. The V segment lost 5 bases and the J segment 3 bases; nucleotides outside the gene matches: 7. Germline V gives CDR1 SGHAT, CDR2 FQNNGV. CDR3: CASSHGQGLDTEAFF. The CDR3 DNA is TGTGCCAGCAGCCATGGACAGGGGTTGGACACTGAAGCTTTCTTT.

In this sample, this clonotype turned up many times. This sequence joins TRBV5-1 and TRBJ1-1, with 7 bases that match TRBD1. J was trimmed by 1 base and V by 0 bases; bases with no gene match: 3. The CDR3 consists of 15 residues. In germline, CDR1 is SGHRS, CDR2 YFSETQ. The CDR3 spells CASSLARQGNTEAFF. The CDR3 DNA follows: TGCGCCAGCAGCTTGGCCAGACAGGGGAACACTGAAGCTTTCTTT.

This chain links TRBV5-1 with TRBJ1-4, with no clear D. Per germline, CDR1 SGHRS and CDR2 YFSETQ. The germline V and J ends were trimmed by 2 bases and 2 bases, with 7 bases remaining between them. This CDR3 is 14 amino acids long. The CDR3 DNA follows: TGCGCCAGCAGCTTTTTCCCGACTAATGAAAAACTGTTTTTT. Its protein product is CASSFFPTNEKLFF.

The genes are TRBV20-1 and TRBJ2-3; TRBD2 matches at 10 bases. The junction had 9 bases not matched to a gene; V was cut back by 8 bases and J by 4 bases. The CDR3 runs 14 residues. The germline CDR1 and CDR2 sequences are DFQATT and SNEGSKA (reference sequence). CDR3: CSPRPAGGPDTQYF. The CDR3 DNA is TGCAGTCCGAGACCAGCGGGGGGGCCAGATACGCAGTATTTT.

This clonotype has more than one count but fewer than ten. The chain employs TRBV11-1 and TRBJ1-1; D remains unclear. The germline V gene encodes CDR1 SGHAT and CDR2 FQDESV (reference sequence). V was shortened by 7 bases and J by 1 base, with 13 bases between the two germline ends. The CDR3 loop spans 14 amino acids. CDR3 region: CASNIGTANTEAFF. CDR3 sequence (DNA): TGTGCCAGCAACATCGGAACGGCGAACACTGAAGCTTTCTTT. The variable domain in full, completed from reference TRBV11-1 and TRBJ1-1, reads EAEVAQSPRYKITEKSQAVAFWCDPISGHATLYWYRQILGQGPELLVQFQDESVVDDSQLPKDRFSAERLKGVDSTLKIQPAELGDSAMYLCASNIGTANTEAFFGQGTRLTVV.

The CDR3 DNA reads TGTGCCAGCAGCCGGGCAGGGGAGATTTATGGCTACACCTTC. It encodes CASSRAGEIYGYTF. The chain employs TRBV3-1 and TRBJ1-2, with D possibly being TRBD1 (6 bases). This CDR3 is built from 14 residues. Germline lookup yields CDR1 LGHDT and CDR2 YNNKEL (reference sequence). V was clipped by 4 bases and J by 5 bases, with 14 bases between them.

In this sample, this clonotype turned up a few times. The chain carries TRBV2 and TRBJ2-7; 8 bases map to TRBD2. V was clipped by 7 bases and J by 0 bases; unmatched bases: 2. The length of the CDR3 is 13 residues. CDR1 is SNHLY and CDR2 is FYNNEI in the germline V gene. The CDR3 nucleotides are TGTGCCAGCATGCGGGGGGCCTCCTACGAGCAGTACTTC. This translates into CASMRGASYEQYF.

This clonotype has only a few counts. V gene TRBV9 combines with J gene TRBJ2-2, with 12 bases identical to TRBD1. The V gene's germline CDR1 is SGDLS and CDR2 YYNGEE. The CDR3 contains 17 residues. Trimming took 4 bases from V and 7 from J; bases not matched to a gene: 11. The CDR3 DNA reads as TGTGCCAGCAGCCTCCGGGGACAGGGGGCGCGAAACGGGGAGCTGTTTTTT. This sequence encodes CASSLRGQGARNGELFF.